These 19 T cell receptor beta chains share one sample of origin, sequenced in a study of blood T cells in healthy people across ages. Primers used in a second PCR of about 6 to 12 cycles were a sample-barcoded 5' primer and a J-beta primer mix. TCRdb re-called the 5' RACE reads with MiXCR, one entry per CDR3 protein. The profile shows a few hundred thousand distinct CDR3 sequences, roughly 27% of them singletons. The specimen was blood. The source of these receptors is a woman aged 65 to 85 in good health.

V and J are TRBV29-1 and TRBJ1-2; 7 bases fit TRBD1. Germline CDR1 and CDR2: SQVTM and ANQGSEA. The CDR3 is 14 residues long. The J segment lost 4 bases and the V segment lost 3 bases, leaving 8 bases of the junction unmatched. The CDR3 reads CSVDSRQGGYGYTF. CDR3 sequence (DNA): TGCAGCGTTGACTCGCGACAGGGCGGCTATGGCTACACCTTC. Together with reference TRBV29-1 and TRBJ1-2, the CDR3 gives the full variable domain: SAVISQKPSRDICQRGTSLTIQCQVDSQVTMMFWYRQQPGQSLTLIATANQGSEATYESGFVIDKFPISRPNLTFSTLTVSNMSPEDSSIYLCSVDSRQGGYGYTFGSGTRLTVV.

Details on this clonotype: Germline is not matched at one junction end, which may reflect a read error. The chain joins TRBV11-2 to TRBJ2-5; TRBD2 is a possible D gene (6 bases). Germline V CDR1 and CDR2: SGHAT, FQNNGV. This CDR3 has 11 residues. The CDR3 DNA sequence: TGTGCCAGCAGCATGCGCGGAGGGGAATTCTTC. Residues: CASSMRGGEFF.

This clonotype showed up just a few times. Here the CDR3 DNA reads TGCAGTGCTAGAGACCCGAAGGGCGGAACCTACGAGCAGTACTTC. It codes for CSARDPKGGTYEQYF. The chain uses TRBV20-1 and TRBJ2-1; D not certain. The J call may be mistaken, given a closer DNA end match to TRBJ2-7. There are 15 residues in the CDR3. Germline CDR1 is DFQATT and CDR2 is SNEGSKA (reference sequence).

This clonotype came up a few times. V usage is TRBV18 and J usage is TRBJ2-3; D unresolved. The CDR3 length is 14 residues. Deletions cut 4 bases from V and 2 bases from J, with 10 bases between. The germline V gene has CDR1 KGHSH and CDR2 LQKENI. The CDR3 coding sequence is TGTGCCAGCTCACTGGCTTCAGACACAGATACGCAGTATTTT. Translated: CASSLASDTDTQYF.

This chain links TRBV3-1 with TRBJ1-4, with unresolved D. Germline CDR1 is LGHDT and CDR2 is YNNKEL (reference sequence). The length of the CDR3 is 16 residues. The V end lost 4 bases, the J end lost 6 bases, and 18 bases lay between the germline ends. CDR3 coding DNA: TGTGCCAGCAGCCCCACCCCCGGACGCGTCTATGAAAAACTGTTTTTT. The encoded protein is CASSPTPGRVYEKLFF.

The gene calls are TRBV12-3 or TRBV12-4 and TRBJ1-1; the D gene is possibly TRBD1 (6 bases). Trimming removed 4 bases at V and 5 bases at J, with 14 bases between. This CDR3 is built from 14 residues. The CDR3 coding sequence is TGTGCCAGCAGTTCAGGCAGGGGAGAAACTGAAGCTTTCTTT. Translation: CASSSGRGETEAFF.

V and J are TRBV28 and TRBJ1-2; TRBD1 might be the D (5 bases). CDR1 is MDHEN, CDR2 SYDVKM, per germline. Trimming shortened V by 5 bases and J by 4 bases, and 14 bases separated the two germline ends. The CDR3 is made up of 14 amino acids. The CDR3 sequence: CASSPPGGPYGYTF. The CDR3 DNA follows: TGTGCCAGCAGTCCACCGGGGGGTCCCTATGGCTACACCTTC.

V is TRBV29-1 and J is TRBJ1-1, with D unclear. The V gene's germline CDR1 is SQVTM and CDR2 ANQGSEA. Trimming took 0 bases from V and 1 from J, leaving 9 bases between them. The length of the CDR3 is 14 residues. CDR3: CSVEDLRRNTEAFF. DNA of the CDR3: TGCAGCGTTGAAGATCTGAGGAGGAACACTGAAGCTTTCTTT.

The chain carries TRBV20-1 and TRBJ1-2; D is ambiguous. Germline loops: CDR1 DFQATT, CDR2 SNEGSKA (reference sequence). The CDR3 spans 15 residues. Trimming left V 0 bases short and J 4 bases short, with 15 bases between. The CDR3 DNA reads as TGCAGTGCTAGAGATCGTGAAGGTGGAGGCTATGGCTACACCTTC. This encodes CSARDREGGGYGYTF.

The sample holds a few counts of this clonotype. The gene calls are TRBV24-1 and TRBJ2-1; D uncertain. Deletions cut 9 bases from V and 0 bases from J, with 8 bases between. Germline V gene data show CDR1 as KGHDR and CDR2 as SFDVKD. This CDR3 contains 13 residues. CDR3 region: CATQSGSYNEQFF. In DNA, the CDR3 is TGTGCCACCCAATCGGGCTCCTACAATGAGCAGTTCTTC.

This clonotype was observed a handful of times. The V call is TRBV6-6, the J call TRBJ2-1; D is perhaps TRBD1 (6 bases). V was cut by 4 bases and J by 2 bases, with 12 bases left in between. CDR1 and CDR2 (germline): MNHNY, SVGAGI (reference sequence). This CDR3 spans 15 amino acids. The CDR3 region has the DNA TGTGCCAGCAGTTCCCGGGGACAAGCCTACAATGAGCAGTTCTTC. Amino acid sequence: CASSSRGQAYNEQFF.

This clonotype was seen at least ten times. The chain employs TRBV5-1 and TRBJ2-3; TRBD2 matches 10 bases. V gave up 4 bases and J gave up 4 bases; unmatched junction bases: 3. Germline CDR1 SGHRS, CDR2 YFSETQ. This CDR3 is 14 amino acids long. The DNA for the CDR3 is TGCGCCAGCAGCCCAGGACTAGCGGCAGATACGCAGTATTTT. It translates to CASSPGLAADTQYF.

This clonotype was seen more than once but under ten times. The rearrangement joins TRBV28 to TRBJ2-5, with 7 bases aligning to TRBD2. Germline CDR1 and CDR2: MDHEN and SYDVKM. The trim removed 3 bases at V and 1 base at J, leaving 14 bases unmatched. The CDR3 covers 18 residues. The CDR3 region is CASSFLGVASGFQETQYF. The CDR3 DNA reads TGTGCCAGCAGTTTTTTGGGGGTGGCTAGCGGATTCCAAGAGACCCAGTACTTC.

The genes are TRBV7-9 and TRBJ2-7; TRBD1 matches 8 bases. The CDR3 is 16 amino acids. Germline V gene lookup returns CDR1 SEHNR and CDR2 FQNEAQ (reference sequence). V dropped 4 bases and J dropped 1; count of bases not matched to a gene: 9. The CDR3 reads CASSSGGGVPSYEQYF. The CDR3 DNA is TGTGCCAGCAGCTCAGGGGGCGGCGTGCCGTCCTACGAGCAGTACTTC.

The chain couples TRBV7-2 to TRBJ1-5; D call uncertain. The CDR3 is 14 residues long. V lost 3 bases and J lost 0, with 6 bases in between. Germline V gene lookup returns CDR1 SGHTA and CDR2 FQGNSA. CDR3 nucleotides: TGTGCCAGCAGCTTCCAGACTAGCAATCAGCCCCAGCATTTT. It codes for CASSFQTSNQPQHF.

J is TRBJ1-3 and V is TRBV20-1, with D hard to call. In germline, CDR1 is DFQATT, CDR2 SNEGSKA (reference sequence). The germline V and J ends were trimmed by 2 bases and 2 bases, with 10 bases remaining between them. The CDR3 totals 14 residues. The CDR3 bases are TGCAGTGCTAGAACCGGCGAGGCTGGAAACACCATATATTTT. Translated: CSARTGEAGNTIYF.

This clonotype was seen more than once but under ten times. V and J are TRBV12-3 or TRBV12-4 and TRBJ2-5, with 7 bases lining up with TRBD1. The end of the DNA is better explained by TRBJ2-7, so the J call may be wrong. CDR3 length: 14 amino acids. CDR3 in DNA: TGTGCCAGCAGTTTAAAAGGGGGCGCTTACGAGCAGTACTTC. As protein: CASSLKGGAYEQYF.

This clonotype was counted a few times. The chain combines TRBV5-1 with TRBJ2-1, with TRBD2 identical over 10 bases. Germline lookup yields CDR1 SGHRS and CDR2 YFSETQ. V was pared by 4 bases and J by 6 bases, with 7 bases of the junction left unmatched. This CDR3 contains 15 residues. In nucleotides, the CDR3 is TGCGCCAGCAGCGGCGCTAGCGGGGGCTCCAATGAGCAGTTCTTC. Translated: CASSGASGGSNEQFF.

The genes are TRBV3-1 and TRBJ2-3; 14 bases map to TRBD2. Trimming at V came to 4 bases and at J to 6 bases, leaving 6 bases not matched to a gene. The CDR3 is 16 amino acids. Germline CDR1 reads LGHDT; CDR2 reads YNNKEL (reference sequence). The CDR3 here is CASSPGTSGSADTQYF. The CDR3 DNA is TGTGCCAGCAGCCCCGGGACTAGCGGGAGTGCTGATACGCAGTATTTT.